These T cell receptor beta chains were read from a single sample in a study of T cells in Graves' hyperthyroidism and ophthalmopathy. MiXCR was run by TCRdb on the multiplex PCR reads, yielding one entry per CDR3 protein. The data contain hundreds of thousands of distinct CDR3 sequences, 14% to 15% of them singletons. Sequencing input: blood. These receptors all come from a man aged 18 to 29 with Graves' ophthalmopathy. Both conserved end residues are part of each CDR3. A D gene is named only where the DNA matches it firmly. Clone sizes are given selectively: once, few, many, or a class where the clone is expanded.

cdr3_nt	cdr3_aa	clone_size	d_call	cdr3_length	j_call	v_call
TGCGCCAGCAGCATGGTAGCGGCCGGAGGCAATGAGCAGTTCTTC	CASSMVAAGGNEQFF	few	-	15	TRBJ2-1	TRBV5-1
TGTGCCAGCACATTGAGGGGAGAGGATGGCTACACCTTC	CASTLRGEDGYTF	many	-	13	TRBJ1-2	TRBV11-3
TGTGCCAGCAGCTCGTACATCGAAGAGCAGTACTTC	CASSSYIEEQYF	many	-	12	TRBJ2-7	TRBV7-2
TGTGCCAGCAGTTTAGCGGACAGCACAGATACGCAGTATTTT	CASSLADSTDTQYF	many	-	14	TRBJ2-3	TRBV12-3/TRBV12-4
TGTGCCAGCAGCCACCCTGTCGGACAGGGCTCCCGCGAGCAGTACTTC	CASSHPVGQGSREQYF	-	TRBD1	16	TRBJ2-7	TRBV7-2
TGTGCCAGCAGTGAAGTGACCCTACTAGCGGGAGTGGGGAATGAGCAGTTCTTC	CASSEVTLLAGVGNEQFF	many	TRBD2	18	TRBJ2-1	TRBV2
TGTGCCAGCAGGGGGCGGGACCAGCGGGGAAGCCACGAGCAGTACTTC	CASRGRDQRGSHEQYF	many	TRBD2	16	TRBJ2-7	TRBV2
TGTGCCAGCAGCCCCATCAGGGCAGCTGCCCAAGAGACCCAGTACTTC	CASSPIRAAAQETQYF	many	-	16	TRBJ2-5	TRBV3-1
TGCGCCAGCAGCCAAGTCTGGCGTTCCAATGAGCAGTTCTTC	CASSQVWRSNEQFF	many	-	14	TRBJ2-1	TRBV4-1
TGTGCCAGCAGCTTCCCGAGGGATAGCGGGGGCCTCTCCTACAATGAGCAGTTCTTC	CASSFPRDSGGLSYNEQFF	-	TRBD2	19	TRBJ2-1	TRBV5-8
TGTGCCAGCAGCTTGAACCTTCGGGATACGCAGTATTTT	CASSLNLRDTQYF	many	-	13	TRBJ2-3	TRBV5-6
TGTGCCAGCAGTCCGGACCCACAAGCTAACTATGGCTACACCTTC	CASSPDPQANYGYTF	many	-	15	TRBJ1-2	TRBV28
TGTGCCAGCATCCGACAGGGGGGCACTGAAGCTTTCTTT	CASIRQGGTEAFF	-	TRBD1	13	TRBJ1-1	TRBV12-3/TRBV12-4
TGTGCCAGCAGTTTATGGGTCAGCAGGGACGAAGAAAAACTGTTTTTT	CASSLWVSRDEEKLFF	many	-	16	TRBJ1-4	TRBV28
TGTGCCAGCAGCTTAGCTTCAGGGTTGGATGAGCAGTTCTTC	CASSLASGLDEQFF	many	-	14	TRBJ2-1	TRBV11-2
TGTGCCAGCAGCCCACGGGTCGCGGGGGGGCGGGGCGGGGAGCTGTTTTTT	CASSPRVAGGRGGELFF	-	TRBD2	17	TRBJ2-2	TRBV4-2
TGTGCCAGCAGCTTAGGTAGGGTTAATCGTCAGCCCCAGCATTTT	CASSLGRVNRQPQHF	many	-	15	TRBJ1-5	TRBV7-8
TGTGCCAGCAGCTTCGGACTAGCGGGAGGTTCCTACAATGAGCAGTTCTTC	CASSFGLAGGSYNEQFF	many	TRBD2	17	TRBJ2-1	TRBV13
TGCGCCAGCAGCTTGGGAATTGGGGGCACTGAAGCTTTCTTT	CASSLGIGGTEAFF	many	-	14	TRBJ1-1	TRBV5-1
TGTGCCAGCAGCCCCCGGACTAGCCCAAACACAGATACGCAGTATTTT	CASSPRTSPNTDTQYF	many	TRBD2	16	TRBJ2-3	TRBV7-9
TGTGCCTGGGGCCCCACAGGGAAGACCTACGAGCAGTACTTC	CAWGPTGKTYEQYF	many	-	14	TRBJ2-7	TRBV30
TGTGCCAGCAGTCACACTAGCGGAGGTGGAGATACGCAGTATTTT	CASSHTSGGGDTQYF	-	TRBD2	15	TRBJ2-3	TRBV6-4
TGTGCCACCGGACTAGCGGGCTCCTACGAGCAGTACTTC	CATGLAGSYEQYF	-	TRBD2	13	TRBJ2-7	TRBV25-1
TGTGCCAGCAGCCAGGACAGGGATAATGAAAAACTGTTTTTT	CASSQDRDNEKLFF	-	TRBD1	14	TRBJ1-4	TRBV7-9
TGTGCCAGCAGCCCGGGACAGGGAACCCCCGAGCAGTACTTC	CASSPGQGTPEQYF	many	TRBD1	14	TRBJ2-7	TRBV7-9
TGCGCCAGCAGCACTGCTCAACCGGCCAATGAGCAGTTCTTC	CASSTAQPANEQFF	many	-	14	TRBJ2-1	TRBV5-1
TGTGCCAGCAGTTACGGGACGACCCCCTACGAGCAGTACTTC	CASSYGTTPYEQYF	few	-	14	TRBJ2-7	TRBV6-5
TGCGCCAGCAGCTTACGGTGGGGCGGCCGCACAGATACGCAGTATTTT	CASSLRWGGRTDTQYF	few	-	16	TRBJ2-3	TRBV5-1
TGTGCCAGCAGCGTAGACCCCGACAGGGTCCTTTCTTCTGGCTACACCTTC	CASSVDPDRVLSSGYTF	few	TRBD1	17	TRBJ1-2	TRBV9